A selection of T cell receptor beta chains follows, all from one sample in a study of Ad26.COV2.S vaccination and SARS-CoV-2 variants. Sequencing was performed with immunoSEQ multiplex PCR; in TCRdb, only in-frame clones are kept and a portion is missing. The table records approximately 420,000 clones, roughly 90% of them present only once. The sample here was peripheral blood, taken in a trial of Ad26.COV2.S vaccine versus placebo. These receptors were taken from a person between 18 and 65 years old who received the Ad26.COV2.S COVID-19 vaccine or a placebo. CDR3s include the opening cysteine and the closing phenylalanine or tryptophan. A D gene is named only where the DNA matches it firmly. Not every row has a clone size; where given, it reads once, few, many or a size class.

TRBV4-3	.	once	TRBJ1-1	CASSQDGRANTEAFF	TGCGCCAGCAGCCAAGATGGCAGGGCGAACACTGAAGCTTTCTTT
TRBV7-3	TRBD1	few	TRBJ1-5	CASSPTGDQPQHF	TGTGCCAGCAGCCCTACAGGGGATCAGCCCCAGCATTTT
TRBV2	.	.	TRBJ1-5	CASSVGQGRGPQHF	TGTGCCAGCAGTGTCGGCCAGGGGCGGGGGCCCCAGCATTTT
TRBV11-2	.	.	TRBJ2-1	CASSPRRGVSSYNEQFF	TGTGCCAGCAGCCCCCGGAGGGGGGTTAGCTCCTACAATGAGCAGTTCTTC
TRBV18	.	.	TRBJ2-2	CASSPVNTGELFF	TGTGCCAGCTCACCAGTGAACACCGGGGAGCTGTTTTTT
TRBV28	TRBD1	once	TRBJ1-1	CASSLGTGGTEAFF	TGTGCCAGCAGTTTAGGGACAGGGGGGACTGAAGCTTTCTTT
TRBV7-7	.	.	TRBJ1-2	CASSPPQGGGYGYTF	TGTGCCAGCAGCCCCCCACAGGGAGGAGGCTATGGCTACACCTTC
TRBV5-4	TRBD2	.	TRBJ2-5	CASSFGSGEETQYF	TGTGCCAGCAGCTTTGGTAGCGGGGAAGAGACCCAGTACTTC
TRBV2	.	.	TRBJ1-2	CASTRPRDGYGYTF	TGTGCCAGCACCCGCCCCCGGGACGGCTATGGCTACACCTTC
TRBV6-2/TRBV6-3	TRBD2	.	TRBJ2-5	CASSYGTSGQETQYF	TGTGCCAGCAGTTATGGAACTAGCGGACAAGAGACCCAGTACTTC
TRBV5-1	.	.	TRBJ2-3	CASSEGVSSTDTQYF	TGCGCCAGCAGCGAGGGGGTTTCTAGCACAGATACGCAGTATTTT
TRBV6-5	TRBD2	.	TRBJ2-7	CASRDLAGGSYEQYF	TGTGCCAGCAGAGATCTAGCGGGGGGCTCCTACGAGCAGTACTTC
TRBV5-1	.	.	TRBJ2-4	CASSIRAAEGKNIQYF	TGCGCCAGCAGTATTCGAGCCGCTGAGGGCAAAAACATTCAGTACTTC
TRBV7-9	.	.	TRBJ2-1	CASSAPGSFFYNEQFF	TGTGCCAGCAGCGCCCCGGGATCCTTCTTCTACAATGAGCAGTTCTTC
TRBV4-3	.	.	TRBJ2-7	CASSQDGSREQYF	TGCGCCAGCAGCCAAGACGGTTCGAGGGAGCAGTACTTC
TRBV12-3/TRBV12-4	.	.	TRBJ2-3	CASSLGSDTQYF	TGTGCCAGCAGTTTAGGTTCAGATACGCAGTATTTT
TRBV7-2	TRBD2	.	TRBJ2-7	CASSFGTSGARDEQYF	TGTGCCAGCAGTTTTGGGACTAGCGGGGCTCGCGACGAGCAGTACTTC
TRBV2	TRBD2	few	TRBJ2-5	CASSGTSMETQYF	TGTGCCAGCAGTGGGACTAGCATGGAGACCCAGTACTTC
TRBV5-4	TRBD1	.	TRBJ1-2	CASSLARQGIGGYTF	TGTGCCAGCAGCTTGGCACGACAGGGAATTGGTGGCTACACCTTC
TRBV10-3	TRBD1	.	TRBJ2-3	CAIMATGNTDTQYF	TGTGCCATCATGGCGACAGGGAACACAGATACGCAGTATTTT
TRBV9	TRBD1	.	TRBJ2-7	CASSPGTGSYEQYF	TGTGCCAGCAGCCCTGGGACAGGGTCCTACGAGCAGTACTTC
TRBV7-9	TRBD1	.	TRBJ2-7	CASSLRSGQGAYEQYF	TGTGCCAGCAGCTTAAGGTCGGGACAGGGGGCCTACGAGCAGTACTTC
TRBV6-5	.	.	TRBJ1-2	CASSYSPAGTNYGYTF	TGTGCCAGCAGTTACTCCCCGGCCGGAACAAACTATGGCTACACCTTC
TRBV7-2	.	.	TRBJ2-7	CASSLVDGREQYF	TGTGCCAGCAGCTTAGTAGATGGTCGCGAGCAGTACTTC
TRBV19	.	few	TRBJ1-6	CASSIKGSHNSPLHF	TGTGCCAGTAGTATAAAGGGGTCCCATAATTCACCCCTCCACTTT
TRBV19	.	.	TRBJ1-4	CASSPGGLYNEKLFF	TGTGCCAGTAGCCCGGGGGGGCTATATAATGAAAAACTGTTTTTT
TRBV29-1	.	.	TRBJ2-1	CSVGEQFF	TGCAGCGTTGGTGAGCAGTTCTTC
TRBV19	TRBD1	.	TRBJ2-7	CASQPRQGAYEQYF	TGTGCCTCACAACCCCGACAGGGGGCCTACGAGCAGTACTTC
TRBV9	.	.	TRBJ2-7	CASSTGTSYEQYF	TGTGCCAGCAGCACGGGAACCTCCTACGAGCAGTACTTC
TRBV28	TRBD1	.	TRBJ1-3	CASSRTGGTLNSGNTIYF	TGTGCCAGCAGTCGGACAGGGGGAACTCTCAACTCTGGAAACACCATATATTTT
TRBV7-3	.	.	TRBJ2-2	CASSLTQGELFF	TGTGCCAGCAGCTTAACTCAGGGGGAGCTGTTTTTT
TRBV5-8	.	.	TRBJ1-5	CASSLVPTENQPQHF	TGTGCCAGCAGCTTGGTACCGACAGAAAATCAGCCCCAGCATTTT
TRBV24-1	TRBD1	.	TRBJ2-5	CATSDIRQGQETQYF	TGTGCCACCAGTGATATACGACAGGGCCAAGAGACCCAGTACTTC
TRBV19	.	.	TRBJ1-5	CASSIRGVSNQPQHF	TGTGCCAGTAGTATACGGGGGGTTAGCAATCAGCCCCAGCATTTT
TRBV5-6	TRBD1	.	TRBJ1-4	CASSSPRQGANEKLFF	TGTGCCAGCAGTTCGCCCCGACAGGGGGCAAATGAAAAACTGTTTTTT
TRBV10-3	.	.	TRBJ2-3	CAIRGSDTQYF	TGTGCCATCAGGGGGTCAGATACGCAGTATTTT
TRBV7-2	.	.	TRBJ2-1	CASSLSVSYNEQFF	TGTGCCAGCAGCTTGTCGGTCTCCTACAATGAGCAGTTCTTC
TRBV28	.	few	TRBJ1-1	CASSFVSDSMNTEAFF	TGTGCCAGCAGTTTCGTCTCGGACAGCATGAACACTGAAGCTTTCTTT
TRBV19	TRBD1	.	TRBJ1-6	CASSISPGTENSPLHF	TGTGCCAGTAGTATCTCACCCGGGACAGAGAATTCACCCCTCCACTTT
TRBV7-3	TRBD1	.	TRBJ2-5	CASSLTGGTGGIETQYF	TGTGCCAGCAGCTTAACTGGTGGGACAGGGGGCATCGAGACCCAGTACTTC
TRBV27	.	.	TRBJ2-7	CASRLGQGISYEQYF	TGTGCCAGCAGGTTAGGGCAGGGAATCTCCTACGAGCAGTACTTC
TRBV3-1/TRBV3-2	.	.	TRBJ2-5	CASPNRETQYF	TGTGCCAGCCCTAACAGGGAGACCCAGTACTTC
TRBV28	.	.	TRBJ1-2	CASFDYGYTF	TGTGCCAGCTTCGACTATGGCTACACCTTC